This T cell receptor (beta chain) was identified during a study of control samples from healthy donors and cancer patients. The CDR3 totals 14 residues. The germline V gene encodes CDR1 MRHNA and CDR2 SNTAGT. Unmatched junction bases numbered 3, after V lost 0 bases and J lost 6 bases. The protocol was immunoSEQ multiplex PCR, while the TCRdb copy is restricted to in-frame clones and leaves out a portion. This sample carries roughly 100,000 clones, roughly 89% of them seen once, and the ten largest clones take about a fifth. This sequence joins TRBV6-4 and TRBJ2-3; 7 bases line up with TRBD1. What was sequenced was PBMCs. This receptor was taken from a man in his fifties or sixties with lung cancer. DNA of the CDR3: TGTGCCAGCAGTGACTCGAAACAGGGGGATACGCAGTATTTT. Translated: CASSDSKQGDTQYF.